This TCR beta chain comes out of a study of cytomegalovirus exposure and HLA in healthy donors. Study-wide findings and caveats: Cytomegalovirus-associated status was assigned to approximately 160 TCR beta chains. Clonal expansion, a later analysis showed, was greater in HLA-associated TCR beta chains than in equally common others. A missense variant in DCLRE1C was later tied to TCR beta V- and J-gene trimming. Most TCR sequences were rare, but some public TCRs occurred in many donors.

PCR involved 60 Vbeta and 13 Jbeta primers. The table came from immunoSEQ multiplex PCR; TCRdb's copy has only in-frame clones and leaves some out. In the table there are under 200,000 clones, around three quarters of which are singletons. The V and J ends lost 4 bases and 6 bases, in that order; junction bases with no gene match: 14. Germline lookup yields CDR1 SGHNT and CDR2 YENEEA. The CDR3 has 16 residues. This clone came up a few times. The target antigen is unknown. This sequence was found in a man aged 40-50 years in good health and CMV-seronegative. The rearrangement links TRBV11-3 to TRBJ1-2; 7 positions agree with TRBD1. The sample comprised PBMCs. CDR3: CASSSPAGQHPNGYTF. CDR3 coding DNA: TGTGCCAGCAGCTCACCCGCGGGACAGCATCCGAATGGCTACACCTTC. The full variable domain, rest sourced from reference TRBV11-3 and TRBJ1-2, is EAGVVQSPRYKIIEKKQPVAFWCNPISGHNTLYWYLQNLGQGPELLIRYENEEAVDDSQLPKDRFSAERLKGVDSTLKIQPAELGDSAVYLCASSSPAGQHPNGYTFGSGTRLTVV.